This T cell receptor (beta chain) came from a study of blood T cell repertoires in COVID-19. The CDR3 length is 15 residues. Per germline, CDR1 LNHDA and CDR2 SQIVND (reference sequence). The J segment lost 1 base and the V segment lost 3 bases, leaving 3 bases of the junction unmatched. Seattle patients were enrolled while actively infected and followed longitudinally. Per the original data handling: Nucleated cell number was recorded as an estimate derived from reference gene primer amplification. The data were produced by immunoSEQ multiplex PCR, yet TCRdb's version contains in-frame clones alone and is incomplete. Clone size and V and J calls were adopted from that table, with D and trimming inferred from the DNA. The data show over 450,000 clones, 85% to 90% seen once.

The sequenced material came from peripheral blood. The sequence was obtained from a woman aged 45 to 65 with COVID-19, enrolled during active disease. The chain employs TRBV19 and TRBJ2-7, with 10 bases that match TRBD1. The chain's CDR3 is CASSIGQGESYEQYF. For the CDR3, the DNA is TGTGCCAGTAGTATCGGACAGGGGGAGTCCTACGAGCAGTACTTC.